The rows below give T cell receptor beta chains drawn from one sample of a study of blood T cell repertoires in COVID-19. Repertoires were generated with immunoSEQ multiplex PCR, while TCRdb's copy carries only in-frame clones and drops some. This sample has about 74,000 clones, with roughly 90% found just once. Material: peripheral blood. The receptors shown here come from a man aged 50 or older with acute or convalescent COVID-19. The CDR3 runs from the conserved cysteine through the conserved F or W. D genes are given only for firm matches.

v_gene	j_gene	d_gene	CDR3nt	CDR3aa
TRBV19	TRBJ1-4	-	TGTGCCAGTAGTCAATCAGAACCCGAAAATGAAAAACTGTTTTTT	CASSQSEPENEKLFF
TRBV7-3	TRBJ1-1	-	TGTGCCAGCAGCTTAATCCTAAACACTGAAGCTTTCTTT	CASSLILNTEAFF
TRBV19	TRBJ2-7	-	TGTGCCAGTAGTACGACGGGAAAGGACGAGCAGTACTTC	CASSTTGKDEQYF
TRBV19	TRBJ1-5	-	TGTGCCAGTAGTACCCCTACAGGTTATCAGGCCCAGCATTTT	CASSTPTGYQAQHF
TRBV19	TRBJ1-2	-	TGTGCCAGTAGTATGTTCGGCCGGGATGGCTACACCTTC	CASSMFGRDGYTF
TRBV7-8	TRBJ2-1	TRBD2	TGTGCCAGCAGCCGAGTTTCTAGCGGGAGCATTTACAATGAGCAGTTCTTC	CASSRVSSGSIYNEQFF
TRBV4-2	TRBJ1-5	-	TGTGCCAGCAGCCAAGATGTGCGTCAGCCCCAGCATTTT	CASSQDVRQPQHF
TRBV2	TRBJ2-3	TRBD2	TGTGCCAGCAGTTCCCTAGCGGGAGTTTTAGATACGCAGTATTTT	CASSSLAGVLDTQYF
TRBV6-5	TRBJ1-5	-	TGTGCCAGCATTACCGACATTTTTTCCAATCAGCCCCAGCATTTT	CASITDIFSNQPQHF
TRBV10-2	TRBJ2-2	TRBD1	TGCGCCAGCGTTGACAGGGGGATCGGGGAGCTGTTTTTT	CASVDRGIGELFF